These T cell receptor beta chains were read from a single sample in a study of shared clonotypes between healthy human individuals. Assay: immunoSEQ multiplex PCR; the TCRdb copy retains only in-frame clones and omits some. The repertoire includes 2 million to 3 million clones, just over 90% of them detected once, and over 0.12% sits in the top ten. Sequenced: naive CD4+ T cells sorted from blood. Receptor source: a man aged 18 to 35 in good health. CDR3s include the opening cysteine and the closing phenylalanine or tryptophan. A D gene is named only where the DNA matches it firmly. Clone size is given for some rows only: seen once, a few or many times, or a class if the clone is expanded.

j_call: TRBJ2-5; d_call: .; clone_size: once; v_call: TRBV9; cdr3_nt: TGTGCCTCCGGCCAAGAGACCCAGTACTTC; cdr3_aa: CASGQETQYF
j_call: TRBJ2-7; d_call: .; clone_size: .; v_call: TRBV5-8; cdr3_nt: TGTGCCAGCAGCCTGGTGGGGCGAGCCTACGAGCAGTACTTC; cdr3_aa: CASSLVGRAYEQYF
j_call: TRBJ1-3; d_call: .; clone_size: .; v_call: TRBV19; cdr3_nt: TGTGCCAGTAGCCCGGGAAACACCATATATTTT; cdr3_aa: CASSPGNTIYF
j_call: TRBJ1-5; d_call: TRBD1; clone_size: .; v_call: TRBV19; cdr3_nt: TGTGCCAGTAGCAGACAGGGAGGAGAGCCCCAGCATTTT; cdr3_aa: CASSRQGGEPQHF
j_call: TRBJ2-2; d_call: TRBD2; clone_size: .; v_call: TRBV4-3; cdr3_nt: TGCGCCAGCAGCCTGGGGACTAGCGGGAGGTCCGGGGAGCTGTTTTTT; cdr3_aa: CASSLGTSGRSGELFF
j_call: TRBJ2-5; d_call: TRBD2; clone_size: .; v_call: TRBV7-2; cdr3_nt: TGTGCCAGCAGCTTCTTAGCGGGAGGGCCGGGAGAGACCCAGTACTTC; cdr3_aa: CASSFLAGGPGETQYF
j_call: TRBJ2-7; d_call: .; clone_size: once; v_call: TRBV5-4; cdr3_nt: TGTGCCAGCAGCCCCGGCCTTCGGGACCCATCTTCCTACGAGCAGTACTTC; cdr3_aa: CASSPGLRDPSSYEQYF
j_call: TRBJ1-1; d_call: .; clone_size: .; v_call: TRBV5-1; cdr3_nt: TGCGCCAGCAGCTTGCCAGAGAACACTGAAGCTTTCTTT; cdr3_aa: CASSLPENTEAFF
j_call: TRBJ2-1; d_call: TRBD2; clone_size: once; v_call: TRBV5-1; cdr3_nt: TGCGCCAGCACCACTAGCGGAGAGTCCTACAATGAGCAGTTCTTC; cdr3_aa: CASTTSGESYNEQFF
j_call: TRBJ2-5; d_call: .; clone_size: .; v_call: TRBV5-1; cdr3_nt: TGTGCCAGCAGCCCAGGATCTCACCGGCTAACGGAGACCCAGTACTTC; cdr3_aa: CASSPGSHRLTETQYF
j_call: TRBJ2-1; d_call: TRBD1; clone_size: .; v_call: TRBV5-4; cdr3_nt: TGTGCCAGCAGCTCCCGGGACAGGGCCCACAATGAGCAGTTCTTC; cdr3_aa: CASSSRDRAHNEQFF
j_call: TRBJ2-1; d_call: .; clone_size: .; v_call: TRBV30; cdr3_nt: TGTGCCTGGAGTGCGGGAGACTCCTACAATGAGCAGTTCTTC; cdr3_aa: CAWSAGDSYNEQFF
j_call: TRBJ2-7; d_call: .; clone_size: .; v_call: TRBV18; cdr3_nt: TGTGCCAGCTCCCGGGACCCAGTGGAGGGGGAGCAGTACTTC; cdr3_aa: CASSRDPVEGEQYF
j_call: TRBJ1-4; d_call: TRBD1; clone_size: .; v_call: TRBV30; cdr3_nt: TGTGCCTGGAGCGCCGGACAGGTCTGGGATGAAAAACTGTTTTTT; cdr3_aa: CAWSAGQVWDEKLFF
j_call: TRBJ2-7; d_call: .; clone_size: .; v_call: TRBV7-8; cdr3_nt: TGTGCCAGCAGCTTCCGGTCCGCCTACGAGCAGTACTTC; cdr3_aa: CASSFRSAYEQYF
j_call: TRBJ1-5; d_call: .; clone_size: once; v_call: TRBV2; cdr3_nt: TGTGCCAGCACGGGGTTATATAGCAATCAGCCCCAGCATTTT; cdr3_aa: CASTGLYSNQPQHF
j_call: TRBJ1-1; d_call: .; clone_size: .; v_call: TRBV4-2; cdr3_nt: TGTGCCAGCAGCCCGATCCCGATGAACACTGAAGCTTTCTTT; cdr3_aa: CASSPIPMNTEAFF
j_call: TRBJ2-7; d_call: TRBD2; clone_size: .; v_call: TRBV10-3; cdr3_nt: TGTGCCACCGAACCAGCGGGAGTCCACGAGCAGTACTTC; cdr3_aa: CATEPAGVHEQYF
j_call: TRBJ2-2; d_call: .; clone_size: .; v_call: TRBV6-6; cdr3_nt: TGTGCCAGCAGAGACCCCCTCCAGGGCCCAGGGGAGCTGTTTTTT; cdr3_aa: CASRDPLQGPGELFF
j_call: TRBJ1-4; d_call: .; clone_size: .; v_call: TRBV5-1; cdr3_nt: TGCGCCAGCAGCTTACCTACAGGGACAACTAATGAAAAACTGTTTTTT; cdr3_aa: CASSLPTGTTNEKLFF
j_call: TRBJ1-5; d_call: .; clone_size: .; v_call: TRBV7-2; cdr3_nt: TGTGCCAGCAGTTTACAGGGTAATTTGGGTCAGCCCCAGCATTTT; cdr3_aa: CASSLQGNLGQPQHF
j_call: TRBJ2-5; d_call: .; clone_size: .; v_call: TRBV29-1; cdr3_nt: TGCAGCGCTCGCCTGAACTCCCTGAGAGAGACCCAGTACTTC; cdr3_aa: CSARLNSLRETQYF
j_call: TRBJ1-6; d_call: .; clone_size: .; v_call: TRBV11-2; cdr3_nt: TGTGCCAGCAGCTCCGGGGGGGTCAGGTTCTCCTATAATTCACCCCTCCACTTT; cdr3_aa: CASSSGGVRFSYNSPLHF
j_call: TRBJ1-6; d_call: TRBD1; clone_size: .; v_call: TRBV28; cdr3_nt: TGTGCCAGCAATTATTTCGGGACAGGGGATTCCTCCTATAATTCACCCCTCCACTTT; cdr3_aa: CASNYFGTGDSSYNSPLHF
j_call: TRBJ1-4; d_call: .; clone_size: .; v_call: TRBV25-1; cdr3_nt: TGTGCCAGCAGTGAATATATATCCCCGGTCACTGTGGAAAAACTGTTTTTT; cdr3_aa: CASSEYISPVTVEKLFF
j_call: TRBJ2-7; d_call: TRBD2; clone_size: .; v_call: TRBV6-6; cdr3_nt: TGTGCCAGCAGCCCCGGGACTAGCGGAACCTACGAGCAGTACTTC; cdr3_aa: CASSPGTSGTYEQYF
j_call: TRBJ2-7; d_call: .; clone_size: .; v_call: TRBV5-6; cdr3_nt: TGTGCCAGCAGCCTCGGTATTTTGGGACGGAGCTACGAGCAGTACTTC; cdr3_aa: CASSLGILGRSYEQYF
j_call: TRBJ2-3; d_call: TRBD2; clone_size: .; v_call: TRBV6-1; cdr3_nt: TGTGCCAGCAGTGAAACCCCCACTAGCGGGGGGAGGGATACGCAGTATTTT; cdr3_aa: CASSETPTSGGRDTQYF
j_call: TRBJ2-1; d_call: .; clone_size: .; v_call: TRBV5-4; cdr3_nt: TGTGCCAGCAGCTTGAGCGGACGAAAGTACAATGAGCAGTTCTTC; cdr3_aa: CASSLSGRKYNEQFF
j_call: TRBJ1-4; d_call: .; clone_size: .; v_call: TRBV5-6; cdr3_nt: TGTGCCAGCAGCTTTGGACGGACACCTAAGAATGAAAAACTGTTTTTT; cdr3_aa: CASSFGRTPKNEKLFF
j_call: TRBJ2-2; d_call: TRBD1; clone_size: .; v_call: TRBV5-1; cdr3_nt: TGCGCCAGCGGGGGGACAGGCCTGGGGACCGGGGAGCTGTTTTTT; cdr3_aa: CASGGTGLGTGELFF
j_call: TRBJ1-6; d_call: TRBD1; clone_size: .; v_call: TRBV6-5; cdr3_nt: TGTGCCAGCAGTGGAGGGGACAGGGCCTCACCCCTCCACTTT; cdr3_aa: CASSGGDRASPLHF
j_call: TRBJ1-3; d_call: .; clone_size: .; v_call: TRBV6-5; cdr3_nt: TGTGCCAGCAGCCCCTCGGTCTCTGGAAACACCATATATTTT; cdr3_aa: CASSPSVSGNTIYF
j_call: TRBJ2-5; d_call: TRBD1; clone_size: .; v_call: TRBV25-1; cdr3_nt: TGTGCCAGCAGTAGGGACAGGGTTTCCGAGACCCAGTACTTC; cdr3_aa: CASSRDRVSETQYF
j_call: TRBJ2-5; d_call: .; clone_size: .; v_call: TRBV6-6; cdr3_nt: TGTGCCAGCAGTTACTCGGGAGACCCCAAGACCCAGTACTTC; cdr3_aa: CASSYSGDPKTQYF
j_call: TRBJ1-1; d_call: .; clone_size: few; v_call: TRBV30; cdr3_nt: TGTGCCTGGAGTGTCAGGAGGGGCTACACTGAAGCTTTCTTT; cdr3_aa: CAWSVRRGYTEAFF
j_call: TRBJ2-5; d_call: .; clone_size: .; v_call: TRBV6-5; cdr3_nt: TGTGCCAGCAGATCCGGGAACCTAGGAACCCAGTACTTC; cdr3_aa: CASRSGNLGTQYF
j_call: TRBJ1-1; d_call: .; clone_size: .; v_call: TRBV4-1; cdr3_nt: TGCGCCAGCAGCCAAGCCCACAGGGTAGGATTCCGAGAGATGAACACTGAAGCTTTCTTT; cdr3_aa: CASSQAHRVGFREMNTEAFF
j_call: TRBJ2-7; d_call: .; clone_size: .; v_call: TRBV7-2; cdr3_nt: TGTGCCAGCAGCTTAGCGCGGGCGAGGTACGAGCAGTACTTC; cdr3_aa: CASSLARARYEQYF
j_call: TRBJ1-4; d_call: .; clone_size: .; v_call: TRBV6-6; cdr3_nt: TGTGCCAGCAGTCTCATTCTCGTCACCCATAATGAAAAACTGTTTTTT; cdr3_aa: CASSLILVTHNEKLFF
j_call: TRBJ1-1; d_call: TRBD1; clone_size: .; v_call: TRBV19; cdr3_nt: TGTGCCAGTAGTAAGGTACAGGGGGTAAACACTGAAGCTTTCTTT; cdr3_aa: CASSKVQGVNTEAFF
j_call: TRBJ1-1; d_call: .; clone_size: .; v_call: TRBV25-1; cdr3_nt: TGTGCCAGCAGTGTCTTGGGTTTAAGGGGAGCTTTCTTT; cdr3_aa: CASSVLGLRGAFF
j_call: TRBJ2-7; d_call: TRBD1; clone_size: .; v_call: TRBV7-8; cdr3_nt: TGTGCCAGCAGCCCCAGGGGGCAGGGTGGCTACGAGCAGTACTTC; cdr3_aa: CASSPRGQGGYEQYF
j_call: TRBJ1-1; d_call: TRBD1; clone_size: .; v_call: TRBV25-1; cdr3_nt: TGTGCCAGCAACCGGGACAGCGACACTGAAGCTTTCTTT; cdr3_aa: CASNRDSDTEAFF
j_call: TRBJ1-5; d_call: TRBD1; clone_size: .; v_call: TRBV4-1; cdr3_nt: TGCGCCAGCAGCCAAGTTACGGTCGACAGGGGTGGTTGCAATCAGCCCCAGCATTTT; cdr3_aa: CASSQVTVDRGGCNQPQHF